What follows are 12 T cell receptor beta chains derived from one specimen sequenced in a study of blood T cell repertoires in COVID-19. Libraries were prepared by immunoSEQ multiplex PCR; TCRdb keeps only in-frame clonotypes and omits some of them. The sample has 150,000 to 190,000 clones; approximately 90% are singletons. Sequencing was done on a sample of peripheral blood. These TCRs come from a woman between 40 and 50 years old with acute or convalescent COVID-19.

The V and J genes are TRBV5-5 and TRBJ1-4; D unresolved. The CDR3 totals 14 residues. Trimming took 4 bases from V and 8 from J, leaving 15 bases between them. Germline V gene lookup returns CDR1 SGHKS and CDR2 YYEKEE (reference sequence). CDR3 coding DNA: TGTGCCAGCAGCCTGGGAGGGCTAAGGGAAAAACTGTTTTTT. Translation gives CASSLGGLREKLFF.

This clone has only a few counts. The chain uses TRBV19 and TRBJ1-1; D remains unclear. Germline V CDR1 and CDR2: LNHDA, SQIVND (reference sequence). The CDR3 loop spans 14 amino acids. V was pared by 8 bases and J by 1 base, with 14 bases between. The DNA for the CDR3 is TGTGCCAGTTCAAACCCCGGTGGGAACACTGAAGCTTTCTTT. As protein: CASSNPGGNTEAFF. The whole variable domain, remainder taken from reference TRBV19 and TRBJ1-1, is DGGITQSPKYLFRKEGQNVTLSCEQNLNHDAMYWYRQDPGQGLRLIYYSQIVNDFQKGDIAEGYSVSREKKESFPLTVTSAQKNPTAFYLCASSNPGGNTEAFFGQGTRLTVV.

This chain joins TRBV20-1 and TRBJ2-3; D is unclear. Trimming removed 3 bases from V and 2 bases from J, with 15 bases in between. Germline CDR1 reads DFQATT; CDR2 reads SNEGSKA (reference sequence). The CDR3 consists of 15 residues. Written as DNA, the CDR3 is TGCAGTGCTAGTTTGCGGTCGAGAAACACAGATACGCAGTATTTT. Its translation is CSASLRSRNTDTQYF.

The chain recombines TRBV3-1 (or the pseudogene TRBV3-2) with TRBJ2-3; 13 positions agree with TRBD2. The length of the CDR3 is 18 residues. The germline CDR1 and CDR2 sequences are LGHDT and YNNKEL (reference sequence). The V segment lost 2 bases and the J segment 1 base; nucleotides outside the gene matches: 6. DNA for the CDR3: TGTGCCAGCAGCCAACGGACTAGCGGGAGCCAGGGCACAGATACGCAGTATTTT. It is translated as CASSQRTSGSQGTDTQYF.

The chain recombines TRBV23-1 with TRBJ1-2, with D possibly being TRBD1 (6 bases). TRBV23-1 is labeled an ORF, and its function is uncertain. This CDR3 has 16 amino acids. Trimming removed 4 bases at V and 7 bases at J, with 22 bases between. The CDR3 DNA sequence: TGCGCCAGCAGTCCCTACCGGACAGCGGTTCGCAGTGGCTACACCTTC. Amino acids: CASSPYRTAVRSGYTF.

This clone has a handful of counts. J is TRBJ2-7 and V is TRBV5-1; 7 positions match TRBD1. With V trimmed by 4 bases and J by 4 bases, 5 bases remained unmatched. Per the germline V gene, CDR1 is SGHRS and CDR2 is YFSETQ. This CDR3 has 13 amino acids. Here the CDR3 reads CASSPDRKYEQYF. CDR3 in DNA: TGCGCCAGCAGCCCGGACAGGAAATACGAGCAGTACTTC.

The gene calls are TRBV10-2 and TRBJ1-3; D perhaps matches TRBD1 (5 bases). CDR3 length: 15 amino acids. Trimming stripped 2 bases from V and 2 bases from J, with 10 bases between. CDR1 and CDR2 from the germline V gene are WSHSY and SAAADI. The CDR3 nucleotides read TGCGCCAGCAGTGAGCATCAGGGAACTGGAAACACCATATATTTT. Amino acids: CASSEHQGTGNTIYF.

This clone came up once. This CDR3 reads CASNPPGQGGEKLFF. In DNA, the CDR3 is TGTGCCAGCAACCCACCGGGACAGGGTGGGGAAAAACTGTTTTTT. The chain couples TRBV28 to TRBJ1-4, with TRBD1 identical over 9 bases. After removal of 7 bases from V and 8 bases from J, the junction contained 11 bases not matched to a gene. CDR3 length: 15 residues. CDR1 MDHEN and CDR2 SYDVKM come from the germline V gene.

This rearrangement joins TRBV5-5 to TRBJ1-2; TRBD1 matches 8 bases. J was trimmed by 4 bases and V by 0 bases; bases with no gene match: 5. The CDR3 has 15 residues. Germline V gene sequence: CDR1 SGHKS, CDR2 YYEKEE (reference sequence). The CDR3 nucleotides are TGTGCCAGCAGCTTGGGTCGGACAGGGTCCTATGGCTACACCTTC. Amino acids: CASSLGRTGSYGYTF.

This chain connects TRBV29-1 to TRBJ2-7; D is unclear. Between the trimmed V and J ends, which lost 4 bases and 0 bases, there was a span of 10 bases. Per germline, CDR1 SQVTM and CDR2 ANQGSEA. The CDR3 length is 13 residues. In DNA form, the CDR3 reads TGCAGCGTTGGACAAATTAGCTCCTACGAGCAGTACTTC. Its translation: CSVGQISSYEQYF.

This rearrangement joins TRBV7-9 to TRBJ2-3; 11 nucleotides line up with TRBD2. CDR1 and CDR2 from the germline V gene are SEHNR and FQNEAQ (reference sequence). The junction had 5 bases not matched to a gene; V was cut back by 5 bases and J by 1 base. The CDR3 has 16 residues. The CDR3 sequence: CASSIPLAGGTDTQYF. CDR3 coding DNA: TGTGCCAGCAGCATCCCACTAGCGGGAGGCACAGATACGCAGTATTTT.

This clone occurred once. The rearrangement uses TRBV13 and TRBJ2-3; 12 bases agree with TRBD2. Germline values: CDR1 PRHDT, CDR2 FYEKMQ (reference sequence). The trim removed 5 bases at V and 7 bases at J, leaving 7 bases unmatched. This CDR3 comprises 15 residues. CDR3 DNA sequence: TGTGCCAGCAGCCAAACTAGCGGGAGGATAAATACGCAGTATTTT. It yields the protein CASSQTSGRINTQYF. Based on the CDR3 plus reference TRBV13 and TRBJ2-3, the full variable domain is AAGVIQSPRHLIKEKRETATLKCYPIPRHDTVYWYQQGPGQDPQFLISFYEKMQSDKGSIPDRFSAQQFSDYHSELNMSSLELGDSALYFCASSQTSGRINTQYFGPGTRLTVL.